This TCR beta chain originates from a study of blood T cell repertoires in COVID-19. As for the study in general: COVID-19 samples, acute and convalescent, were from the United States, Italy and Spain. Sources were T cells, B-cell-depleted T cells, or PBMCs; the material itself was cDNA or gDNA.

Participants' own reports of clinical history determined their cohort assignment. Before being deemed recovered, Cohort 3 donors had two negative PCRs, clearance, or symptom resolution. The CDR3 totals 15 residues. Germline CDR1 and CDR2: SEHNR and FQNEAQ (reference sequence). With V trimmed by 5 bases and J by 6 bases, 5 bases remained unmatched. TCRdb's copy holds only in-frame clones and misses some; the assay was immunoSEQ multiplex PCR. The sample carries about 150,000 clones, 80% to 90% recorded once. The source material was PBMCs or T cells enriched from blood (not recorded which). V gene TRBV7-9 combines with J gene TRBJ2-3; TRBD2 matches 13 bases. The origin of this receptor is a man aged 50-59 years who had recovered from COVID-19. The CDR3 spells CASSRGLAGPDTQYF. The CDR3 DNA sequence: TGTGCCAGCAGCCGGGGACTAGCGGGGCCTGATACGCAGTATTTT.